The rows below give T cell receptor beta chains drawn from one sample of a study of Ad26.COV2.S vaccination and SARS-CoV-2 variants. The protocol was immunoSEQ multiplex PCR, while the TCRdb copy is restricted to in-frame clones and leaves out a portion. The sample yields 350,000 to 500,000 clones, 80% to 95% seen once. The sample in question was peripheral blood, obtained in a trial of Ad26.COV2.S vaccine versus placebo. These receptors all stem from a person between 18 and 65 years old who received the Ad26.COV2.S COVID-19 vaccine or a placebo. Both conserved end residues are part of each CDR3. The order of the fields is clone size, J gene, D gene, V gene, CDR3 DNA, CDR3 protein. D genes are given only for firm matches. Clone size is not always given. Where it is, it says once, few, many or a class for expanded clones.

size: many
J: TRBJ1-1
D: .
V: TRBV5-6
DNA: TGTGCCAGCAGCCACGGACGGGTGAACACTGAAGCTTTCTTT
CDR3: CASSHGRVNTEAFF

size: .
J: TRBJ1-2
D: TRBD1
V: TRBV6-5
DNA: TGTGCCAGCAGTTACTCGGGACAGACCTATGGCTACACCTTC
CDR3: CASSYSGQTYGYTF

size: .
J: TRBJ2-2
D: TRBD2
V: TRBV5-5
DNA: TGTGCCAGCAGCTTGGCAATTAGCGGGAGGACCGGGGAGCTGTTTTTT
CDR3: CASSLAISGRTGELFF

size: once
J: TRBJ2-7
D: .
V: TRBV7-8
DNA: TGTGCCAGCAGCTTAGGGCCTTCTTTCAGCTCCTACGAGCAGTACTTC
CDR3: CASSLGPSFSSYEQYF

size: .
J: TRBJ1-3
D: .
V: TRBV5-5
DNA: TGTGCCAGCAGCCCTAGTGGGCTCCTCTCTGGAAACACCATATATTTT
CDR3: CASSPSGLLSGNTIYF

size: once
J: TRBJ2-2
D: TRBD2
V: TRBV7-9
DNA: TGTGCCAGCAGCTTACTCGCTAGCGGGCACACCGGGGAGCTGTTTTTT
CDR3: CASSLLASGHTGELFF

size: .
J: TRBJ2-1
D: TRBD2
V: TRBV3-1/TRBV3-2
DNA: TGTGCCAGCAGCCATCTAGCGGGGGGGAATGAGCAGTTCTTC
CDR3: CASSHLAGGNEQFF

size: .
J: TRBJ2-3
D: .
V: TRBV7-9
DNA: TGTGCCAGCAGCTCTGAAGCGGAACTAAGCACAGATACGCAGTATTTT
CDR3: CASSSEAELSTDTQYF

size: .
J: TRBJ2-7
D: .
V: TRBV5-1
DNA: TGCGCCAGCTCCCCGGGACTTGACTACGAGCAGTACTTC
CDR3: CASSPGLDYEQYF

size: once
J: TRBJ2-3
D: .
V: TRBV11-3
DNA: TGTGCCAGCAGCTTAGGGACCAGCCTAGCTGGCACAGATACGCAGTATTTT
CDR3: CASSLGTSLAGTDTQYF

size: .
J: TRBJ1-5
D: .
V: TRBV19
DNA: TGTGCCAGTACCCTCATAGCTAGCAATCAGCCCCAGCATTTT
CDR3: CASTLIASNQPQHF

size: once
J: TRBJ2-7
D: TRBD1
V: TRBV28
DNA: TGTGCCAGCAGACCCCTTGGGGACAGGTCATACTACGAGCAGTACTTC
CDR3: CASRPLGDRSYYEQYF

size: .
J: TRBJ1-5
D: .
V: TRBV4-3
DNA: TGCGCCAGCAGCCAAAAGGGGAGGGGAGGTCAGCCCCAGCATTTT
CDR3: CASSQKGRGGQPQHF

size: .
J: TRBJ1-2
D: .
V: TRBV11-2
DNA: TGTGCCAGCAGCCCAAGAAGTCCTAACTATGGCTACACCTTC
CDR3: CASSPRSPNYGYTF